The next 10 T cell receptor beta chains were all read from a single sample in a study of shared clonotypes between healthy human individuals. Only in-frame clones appear in the TCRdb table, and some are missing; sequencing was by immunoSEQ multiplex PCR. Of a few hundred thousand clones listed, less than 85% were seen once; the top ten hold approximately 10%. Sequencing used memory CD4+ T cells sorted from blood. Specified subset: CD45RA-negative fraction. All receptors come from a man aged 25-45 years in good health.

The J gene is TRBJ2-1, the V gene TRBV18, with 9 nucleotides matching TRBD2. The J segment lost 5 bases and the V segment lost 4 bases, leaving 3 bases of the junction unmatched. CDR1 is KGHSH, CDR2 LQKENI, per germline. The CDR3 spans 14 residues. The CDR3: CASSRGTSNNEQFF. The CDR3 DNA reads as TGTGCCAGCTCACGGGGGACTAGCAACAATGAGCAGTTCTTC.

The chain combines TRBV28 with TRBJ2-7; TRBD1 aligns across 9 bases. This CDR3 is 15 amino acids long. V gave up 5 bases and J gave up 5 bases; unmatched junction bases: 10. Germline V CDR1 and CDR2: MDHEN, SYDVKM. The CDR3 spells CASSGVDRGKDEQYF. DNA of the CDR3: TGTGCCAGCAGTGGCGTTGACAGGGGGAAAGACGAGCAGTACTTC.

This clone has a handful of counts. The chain uses TRBV7-8 and TRBJ1-4; possibly TRBD1 for D (5 bases). Per the germline V gene, CDR1 is SGHVS and CDR2 is FQNEAQ. This CDR3 region has 16 residues. Trimming pared 2 bases from V and 0 bases from J, leaving 10 bases between. CDR3 bases: TGTGCCAGCAGCTTAAACGACAGAACAACTAATGAAAAACTGTTTTTT. Translated: CASSLNDRTTNEKLFF.

This clone was picked up a small number of times. V gene TRBV5-1 combines with J gene TRBJ2-3; D gene ambiguous. Deletions cut 0 bases from V and 7 bases from J, with 3 bases between. The V gene's germline CDR1 is SGHRS and CDR2 YFSETQ. The CDR3 runs 11 residues. The CDR3 coding sequence is TGCGCCAGCAGCTTGGAGCATACGCAGTATTTT. Its translation: CASSLEHTQYF.

The chain is built from TRBV5-1 and TRBJ1-1; 7 bases map to TRBD1. This CDR3 is built from 14 residues. CDR1 and CDR2 (germline): SGHRS, YFSETQ. The trim removed 4 bases at V and 0 bases at J, leaving 3 bases unmatched. The CDR3 DNA reads TGCGCCAGCAGCAGGGGACAGCTGAACACTGAAGCTTTCTTT. Protein: CASSRGQLNTEAFF.

The chain links TRBV14 to TRBJ2-4; tentatively, D is TRBD1 (5 bases). The CDR3 is 16 residues long. The germline V gene has CDR1 SGHDN and CDR2 FVKESK. The V and J ends lost 4 bases and 1 base respectively, with 14 bases between them. The CDR3 sequence is CASSRMSDIAKNIQYF. DNA of the CDR3: TGTGCCAGCAGCCGAATGTCGGACATTGCCAAAAACATTCAGTACTTC.

The chain joins TRBV18 to TRBJ2-3, with 7 nucleotides matching TRBD1. Trimming took 6 bases from V and 0 from J; bases not matched to a gene: 6. CDR1 and CDR2 from the germline V gene are KGHSH and LQKENI. The CDR3 extends over 15 amino acids. For the CDR3, the DNA is TGTGCCAGCTCCTCCAGGACAGGTAGCACAGATACGCAGTATTTT. Its protein product is CASSSRTGSTDTQYF. Full variable domain (missing parts from reference TRBV18 and TRBJ2-3): NAGVMQNPRHLVRRRGQEARLRCSPMKGHSHVYWYRQLPEEGLKFMVYLQKENIIDESGMPKERFSAEFPKEGPSILRIQQVVRGDSAAYFCASSSRTGSTDTQYFGPGTRLTVL.

The V call is TRBV9, the J call TRBJ2-1, with 9 bases fitting TRBD2. The CDR3 sequence is 17 residues long. After removal of 4 bases from V and 0 bases from J, the junction contained 8 bases not matched to a gene. Per the germline V gene, CDR1 is SGDLS and CDR2 is YYNGEE. CDR3 in amino acids: CASSRDGGRASYNEQFF. DNA of the CDR3: TGTGCCAGCAGCCGTGATGGCGGGAGGGCCTCCTACAATGAGCAGTTCTTC.

The CDR3 loop is CASSFPGSNYGYTF. The CDR3 region has the DNA TGTGCCAGCAGTTTTCCGGGATCTAACTATGGCTACACCTTC. The chain links TRBV28 to TRBJ1-2; D gene ambiguous. Germline V CDR1 and CDR2: MDHEN, SYDVKM. Trimming shortened V by 3 bases and J by 0 bases, and 8 bases separated the two germline ends. The CDR3 is 14 residues long.

The chain joins TRBV4-1 to TRBJ2-5, with D possibly TRBD1 on 5 matching bases. Looked up from germline, CDR1 is MGHRA and CDR2 is YSYEKL. The CDR3 has 16 residues. V lost 4 bases and J 4 bases, leaving 19 bases between the germline ends. The DNA of the CDR3 is TGCGCCAGCAGCCCTCGCCAGGGTGGTTTGGGAGAGACCCAGTACTTC. Residues: CASSPRQGGLGETQYF.